This T cell receptor (beta chain) comes out of a study of CD8 T cells in Susac syndrome. After extraction with the RNeasy kit, roughly 0.5 to 1 ug of the RNA was reverse transcribed using random hexamers. An immunoSEQ multiplex PCR generated amplified TCR beta CDR3 products spanning 54 Vbeta and 13 Jbeta. TCRdb redid the calling of the immunoSEQ multiplex PCR reads with MiXCR, one entry per CDR3 protein. The repertoire holds 150,000 to 200,000 distinct CDR3 sequences, with 90% to 95% as singletons. Blood CD8+ and CD4+ T cells underwent high-throughput TCR beta sequencing. Controls comprised healthy donors matched for age and sex. Bulk CD8+ and CD4+ cells came from magnetic negative isolation; CD8+ TEMRA by FACS. V gave up 1 base and J gave up 2 bases, with 6 bases separating them. CDR3 length equals 13 residues. CDR1 and CDR2 from the germline V gene are GTSNPN and SVGIG (reference sequence).

The origin of this receptor is a human donor in good health. The J gene is TRBJ1-5, the V gene TRBV30; D gene uncertain. The sequenced material came from CD4+ T cells from PBMCs. In DNA form, the CDR3 reads TGTGCCTGGAGTGAGGATGGCAATCAGCCCCAGCATTTT. Amino acid sequence: CAWSEDGNQPQHF.